The 29 T cell receptor beta chains listed next were all sequenced from one sample in a study of molecular identifiers for immune sequencing clone quantification. TCRdb recomputed calls from the PCR reads with MiXCR, one row per CDR3 protein. In the table there are about 35,000 distinct CDR3 sequences, around 18% of which are singletons. The sequenced material came from naive CD8+ T cells from blood, with Jurkat cell RNA spiked in. Subset indicated: FACS-sorted CD8+CD4-CCR7+CD45RA+ naive T cells. The receptors derive from a human donor in good health. Some libraries in this study had Jurkat cell RNA spiked in.

The CDR3 DNA follows: TGTGCCAGCAGTTACCTGGGACAGTCCCTTGACGAGCAGTACTTC. This encodes CASSYLGQSLDEQYF. This sequence joins TRBV6-2 or TRBV6-3 and TRBJ2-7; 7 nucleotides align to TRBD1. Looked up from germline, CDR1 is MNHEY and CDR2 is SVGEGT. The CDR3 runs 15 residues. Losses at the gene ends were 2 bases for V and 5 bases for J; bases not matched to a gene: 9.

The table lists this clonotype with a few counts. V gene TRBV6-2 or TRBV6-3 combines with J gene TRBJ1-1; D uncertain. CDR1 is MNHEY, CDR2 SVGEGT, per germline. Trimming cost V 6 bases and J 4 bases, with 15 bases left between them. The CDR3 contains 14 residues. CDR3 nucleotides: TGTGCCAGCAGCTCTTTTTATCGGGGCACTGAAGCTTTCTTT. Amino acids: CASSSFYRGTEAFF.

The rearrangement joins TRBV7-9 to TRBJ1-2, with D possibly TRBD1 on 5 matching bases. Germline values: CDR1 SEHNR, CDR2 FQNEAQ (reference sequence). This CDR3 contains 13 residues. Trimming shortened V by 4 bases and J by 2 bases, and 8 bases separated the two germline ends. The CDR3 is CASSYGTNYGYTF. The CDR3 DNA sequence: TGTGCCAGCAGCTACGGGACCAACTATGGCTACACCTTC. The full variable domain, completed using reference TRBV7-9 and TRBJ1-2, is DTGVSQNPRHKITKRGQNVTFRCDPISEHNRLYWYRQTLGQGPEFLTYFQNEAQLEKSRLLSDRFSAERPKGSFSTLEIQRTEQGDSAMYLCASSYGTNYGYTFGSGTRLTVV.

The V gene is TRBV29-1, the J gene TRBJ2-1; 8 nucleotides line up with TRBD2. V was clipped by 4 bases and J by 8 bases; unmatched bases: 10. Per germline, CDR1 SQVTM and CDR2 ANQGSEA. This CDR3 region has 14 residues. The CDR3 protein is CSVVGTSTTHEQFF. The DNA for the CDR3 is TGCAGCGTTGTAGGGACTAGTACAACACATGAGCAGTTCTTC.

This clonotype has at least ten counts. The chain recombines TRBV6-2 or TRBV6-3 with TRBJ2-7, with TRBD2 matching 9 bases. The CDR3 spans 19 residues. In germline, CDR1 is MNHEY, CDR2 SVGEGT. Trimming at V came to 5 bases and at J to 2 bases, leaving 19 bases not matched to a gene. Here the CDR3 reads CASSHRLAEPTLKTYEQYF. In DNA, the CDR3 is TGTGCCAGCAGTCACCGACTAGCGGAGCCAACCCTTAAAACCTACGAGCAGTACTTC.

This clonotype came up a few times. The rearrangement uses TRBV13 and TRBJ2-3; the match to TRBD2 covers 7 bases. The CDR3 runs 16 residues. Germline lookup yields CDR1 PRHDT and CDR2 FYEKMQ (reference sequence). V was pared by 3 bases and J by 5 bases, with 11 bases of the junction left unmatched. This CDR3 reads CASSFSGGSMVDTQYF. In nucleotides, the CDR3 is TGTGCCAGCAGCTTCTCGGGGGGTAGTATGGTAGATACGCAGTATTTT. Full variable domain (outside the CDR3, taken from reference TRBV13 and TRBJ2-3): AAGVIQSPRHLIKEKRETATLKCYPIPRHDTVYWYQQGPGQDPQFLISFYEKMQSDKGSIPDRFSAQQFSDYHSELNMSSLELGDSALYFCASSFSGGSMVDTQYFGPGTRLTVL.

This clonotype was observed at least ten times. V and J are TRBV7-2 and TRBJ2-7, with D possibly being TRBD1 or TRBD2 (5 bases each). The germline V gene has CDR1 SGHTA and CDR2 FQGNSA. This CDR3 has 14 amino acids. The V gene lost 10 bases and the J gene lost 2 bases, with 18 bases spanning the gap. DNA of the CDR3: TGTGCCACACGCCCTGGGGCGGGTGCCTACGAGCAGTACTTC. Translating it yields CATRPGAGAYEQYF.

This clonotype has ten or more counts. V is TRBV12-3 or TRBV12-4 and J is TRBJ2-5, with D maybe TRBD2 (6 bases). V dropped 11 bases and J dropped 4 bases, with 17 bases sitting between them. The CDR3 is made up of 13 amino acids. CDR3 DNA sequence: TGTGCCGTCCTGGCGGGGCAAGGAGAGACCCAGTACTTC. Amino acids: CAVLAGQGETQYF.

This clonotype was seen many times. This chain joins TRBV28 and TRBJ2-5, with D tentatively TRBD1 (6 bases). Trimming left V 3 bases short and J 5 bases short, with 10 bases between. Germline loops: CDR1 MDHEN, CDR2 SYDVKM. The CDR3 sequence is 13 residues long. In nucleotides, the CDR3 is TGTGCCAGCAGTTTTTGGGGGCAGGAGACCCAGTACTTC. Protein: CASSFWGQETQYF.

This clonotype was detected many times. This chain joins TRBV7-8 and TRBJ2-3; the D is unclear. Germline-derived CDR1 and CDR2 are SGHVS and FQNEAQ. The CDR3 spans 14 residues. The ends were cut back, 1 base at V and 2 bases at J, with 7 bases in the middle. The CDR3 sequence is CASSLGLNTDTQYF. CDR3 sequence (DNA): TGTGCCAGCAGCTTAGGGTTAAACACAGATACGCAGTATTTT. The variable domain in full, with the rest retrieved from reference TRBV7-8 and TRBJ2-3, is GAGVSQSPRYKVAKRGQDVALRCDPISGHVSLFWYQQALGQGPEFLTYFQNEAQLDKSGLPSDRFFAERPEGSVSTLKIQRTQQEDSAVYLCASSLGLNTDTQYFGPGTRLTVL.

The sample holds many counts of this clonotype. The chain couples TRBV13 to TRBJ2-7; 8 bases line up with TRBD2. V shed 1 base and J 2 bases; nucleotides not matched to a gene: 4. The CDR3 is 15 amino acids. Germline V gives CDR1 PRHDT, CDR2 FYEKMQ (reference sequence). In DNA, the CDR3 is TGTGCCAGCAGCTTAGTTGGTAGCGGGGCCTACGAGCAGTACTTC. Translation: CASSLVGSGAYEQYF.

This clonotype was detected many times. The chain carries TRBV13 and TRBJ2-7; 11 bases map to TRBD2. This CDR3 spans 14 amino acids. With V trimmed by 5 bases and J by 5 bases, 5 bases remained unmatched. Per the germline V gene, CDR1 is PRHDT and CDR2 is FYEKMQ (reference sequence). The CDR3 bases are TGTGCCAGCAGCCAGACTAGCGGGAAGCACGAGCAGTACTTC. This sequence encodes CASSQTSGKHEQYF.

This clonotype was recorded many times. The chain's CDR3 is CATSDRGDLNEKLFF. The CDR3 DNA is TGTGCCACCAGTGACCGCGGGGACCTCAATGAAAAACTGTTTTTT. The chain is built from TRBV24-1 and TRBJ1-4; D perhaps matches TRBD1 (5 bases). Germline V gene lookup returns CDR1 KGHDR and CDR2 SFDVKD. Trimming pared 4 bases from V and 5 bases from J, leaving 13 bases between. The CDR3 has 15 amino acids.

This clonotype has ten or more counts. The chain couples TRBV6-2 or TRBV6-3 to TRBJ1-1; no clear D gene. The CDR3 has 13 residues. Germline CDR1 and CDR2: MNHEY and SVGEGT. V lost 3 bases and J 0 bases, leaving 5 bases between the germline ends. The CDR3 DNA reads as TGTGCCAGCAGTTATCAGATGAACACTGAAGCTTTCTTT. It yields the protein CASSYQMNTEAFF.

This clonotype was recorded many times. The genes are TRBV28 and TRBJ1-4; D is ambiguous. The CDR3 loop spans 16 amino acids. The germline V gene has CDR1 MDHEN and CDR2 SYDVKM. V dropped 6 bases and J dropped 3 bases, with 17 bases sitting between them. The CDR3 DNA sequence: TGTGCCAGCAGCCAAGACACGGATTTTTCTAATGAAAAACTGTTTTTT. Translated, it gives CASSQDTDFSNEKLFF.

This clonotype was recorded once. This sequence may be a read error, since a much larger clone differs from it by one base. The conserved closing phenylalanine or tryptophan is absent in this CDR3, likely reflecting a read error. The rearrangement joins TRBV15 to TRBJ2-1; D not resolved. The CDR3 is 16 amino acids. V lost 7 bases and J 0 bases, leaving 16 bases between the germline ends. From germline, CDR1 is LNHNV and CDR2 YYDKDF (reference sequence). CDR3: CATTPMRSSSYNEQFL. The CDR3 DNA is TGTGCCACCACCCCCATGCGGTCTAGCTCCTACAATGAGCAGTTCCTC.

Comment on this clonotype: A read error may explain this, as a much larger clone is one base away. V is TRBV29-1 and J is TRBJ2-2, with D possibly matching TRBD2 (5 bases). In germline, CDR1 is SQVTM, CDR2 ANQGSEA. CDR3 length: 15 amino acids. The CDR3 nucleotides are TGCGGCGTTGTTTTTGGACTCACGAACACCGGGGAGCTGTTTTTT. This sequence encodes CGVVFGLTNTGELFF.

V usage is TRBV28 and J usage is TRBJ2-2, with 7 bases fitting TRBD2. Germline V lookup: CDR1 MDHEN, CDR2 SYDVKM. The CDR3 runs to 12 residues. This CDR3 is CTTTTSPGELFF. The CDR3 DNA sequence: TGTACCACGACGACTAGCCCCGGGGAGCTGTTTTTT.

This clonotype has at least ten counts. The rearrangement joins TRBV7-2 to TRBJ1-4; D gene unclear. The V gene's germline CDR1 is SGHTA and CDR2 FQGNSA. Trimming stripped 0 bases from V and 13 bases from J, with 6 bases between. This CDR3 region has 11 residues. CDR3 bases: TGTGCCAGCAGCTTAGCTGGGTCACTGTTTTTT. Translating it yields CASSLAGSLFF.

This clonotype has a count of ten or more. V usage is TRBV10-3 and J usage is TRBJ2-3; 10 nucleotides match TRBD2. CDR3 length: 17 amino acids. Germline values: CDR1 ENHRY, CDR2 SYGVKD. V dropped 2 bases and J dropped 2; count of bases not matched to a gene: 7. The CDR3 nucleotides read TGTGCCATCAGTGAGCCAACTAGCGGGGAACTCACAGATACGCAGTATTTT. Amino acids: CAISEPTSGELTDTQYF.

This clonotype was counted at least ten times. This chain connects TRBV20-1 to TRBJ2-7, with D perhaps TRBD2 (5 bases). The germline gives CDR1 DFQATT, CDR2 SNEGSKA (reference sequence). This CDR3 has 14 residues. Trimming took off 3 bases at V and 3 bases at J, with 15 bases between the two ends. The CDR3 bases are TGCAGTGCTAGTAACCGGGGATTCGGCTACGAGCAGTACTTC. This gives the protein CSASNRGFGYEQYF.

With respect to this clonotype: With a much larger clone just one base away, this may be a read error. The rearrangement links TRBV7-9 to TRBJ2-7, with D perhaps matching TRBD1 or TRBD2 (5 bases each). CDR1 SEHNR and CDR2 FQNEAQ come from the germline V gene (reference sequence). CDR3 length: 13 amino acids. V was trimmed by 5 bases and J by 6 bases, leaving 14 bases between them. The chain's CDR3 is CASSAVGGGEQYF. The CDR3 region has the DNA TGTGCCAGCAGCGCCGTCGGTGGGGGCGAGCAGTACTTC.

Worth noting for this clonotype: One junction end does not reproduce the germline sequence, and a read error may be involved. The chain carries TRBV7-9 and TRBJ2-7, with a weak D call TRBD2 (6 bases). The CDR3 has 13 residues. Germline values: CDR1 SEHNR, CDR2 FQNEAQ (reference sequence). This CDR3 reads CASSLWRDCERYF. The CDR3 DNA is TGTGCCAGCAGCTTATGGCGGGACTGCGAGCGGTACTTC.

Remarks on this clonotype: A much larger clone lies a single base off, so this may be a read error. J is TRBJ2-2 and V is TRBV7-9, with D tentatively TRBD2 (5 bases). CDR3 length equals 15 residues. Between the trimmed V and J ends, which lost 3 bases and 5 bases, there was a span of 13 bases. Germline V gene sequence: CDR1 SEHNR, CDR2 FQNEAQ (reference sequence). The CDR3 here is CASSFPGIATGELFF. The CDR3 DNA follows: TGTGCCAGCAGCTTTCCGGGGATAGCGACCGGGGAGCTGTTTTTT. Using reference TRBV7-9 and TRBJ2-2 for the parts outside the CDR3, the full variable domain is DTGVSQNPRHKITKRGQNVTFRCDPISEHNRLYWYRQTLGQGPEFLTYFQNEAQLEKSRLLSDRFSAERPKGSFSTLEIQRTEQGDSAMYLCASSFPGIATGELFFGEGSRLTVL.

The chain is built from TRBV4-3 and TRBJ2-7; D is unresolved. Germline CDR1 and CDR2: LGHNA and YSLEER. V was trimmed by 0 bases and J by 1 base, leaving 7 bases between them. The CDR3 runs 14 residues. The CDR3 sequence: CASSQDKASYEQYF. In DNA, the CDR3 is TGCGCCAGCAGCCAAGATAAAGCTTCCTACGAGCAGTACTTC.

Only a few counts were recorded for this clonotype. The CDR3 spells CASSLTIQFLTTNEKLFF. The CDR3 DNA reads as TGTGCCAGCAGCTTGACTATCCAGTTTTTAACAACTAATGAAAAACTGTTTTTT. This chain joins TRBV5-5 and TRBJ1-4; D not certain. The ends were cut back, 1 base at V and 0 bases at J, with 16 bases in the middle. Germline V gives CDR1 SGHKS, CDR2 YYEKEE (reference sequence). This CDR3 spans 18 amino acids. Full variable domain (remainder filled in from reference TRBV5-5 and TRBJ1-4): DAGVTQSPTHLIKTRGQQVTLRCSPISGHKSVSWYQQVLGQGPQFIFQYYEKEERGRGNFPDRFSARQFPNYSSELNVNALLLGDSALYLCASSLTIQFLTTNEKLFFGSGTQLSVL.

As to this clonotype: It may be a read error: a sequence one base away is much more abundant. The rearrangement joins TRBV4-2 to TRBJ2-2; the match to TRBD1 covers 10 bases. The CDR3 runs to 14 residues. The V gene end was trimmed by 10 bases and the J gene end by 3 bases; junction bases not matched to a gene: 5. The V gene's germline CDR1 is LGHNA and CDR2 YNFKEQ. DNA for the CDR3: TGTGCCATCGGGGACAGGGGCTACACCGGGGAGCTGTTTTTT. Protein sequence: CAIGDRGYTGELFF.

This clonotype was recorded at least ten times. This rearrangement joins TRBV28 to TRBJ1-2, with TRBD1 identical over 8 bases. Germline V CDR1 and CDR2: MDHEN, SYDVKM. This CDR3 region has 12 residues. The trim removed 8 bases at V and 8 bases at J, leaving 7 bases unmatched. CDR3 DNA sequence: TGTGCCAGCGGCTGGACAGGGAAAGGCTACACCTTC. This encodes CASGWTGKGYTF.

The table lists this clonotype with many counts. In DNA form, the CDR3 reads TGTGCCAGCAGCCAAGGCCAGGGAACTTGGCAGTACTTC. Translation: CASSQGQGTWQYF. The chain recombines TRBV4-2 with TRBJ2-7; maybe TRBD1 (5 bases). From germline, CDR1 is LGHNA and CDR2 YNFKEQ. V dropped 1 base and J dropped 9 bases, with 13 bases sitting between them. CDR3 size: 13 residues.